A single sample gave rise to the 24 T cell receptor beta chains below, sequenced in a study of blood T cell repertoires in COVID-19 (dated by TCRdb to 2020 to 2021). Library prep was done by the immunoSEQ multiplex PCR assay. TCRdb carries this immuneACCESS record with in-frame sequences only. Its versions omit some clonotypes, under half of them owing to an unresolved V gene in the studies checked, with the rest unexplained. This sample is represented by about 260,000 clones; about 86% of them were singletons. The ten largest clonotypes hold 3.5% to 5% of the sample. Sequencing was carried out using PBMCs or T cells enriched from blood (not recorded which). All receptors derive from a man aged 25 to 40 with acute COVID-19.

This clone showed up just once. J is TRBJ1-1 and V is TRBV5-1, with TRBD1 matching 7 bases. Germline V gene lookup returns CDR1 SGHRS and CDR2 YFSETQ. This CDR3 region has 15 residues. Trimming took 0 bases from V and 0 from J; bases not matched to a gene: 2. The CDR3 loop reads CASSLDDRVNTEAFF. In nucleotides, the CDR3 is TGCGCCAGCAGCTTGGACGACAGGGTGAACACTGAAGCTTTCTTT.

The chain links TRBV7-9 to TRBJ2-7, with D possibly matching TRBD1 (5 bases). Germline V gene lookup returns CDR1 SEHNR and CDR2 FQNEAQ (reference sequence). Trimming took 5 bases from V and 4 from J, leaving 15 bases between them. The CDR3 spans 14 residues. The CDR3 bases are TGTGCCAGCAGCATAACCTCAGGGTTATACGAGCAGTACGTC. Translated: CASSITSGLYEQYV.

CDR3 sequence reads: CASSLEGAGAGNTIYF. Here the CDR3 DNA reads TGTGCCAGCAGCTTAGAGGGCGCGGGGGCTGGAAACACCATATATTTT. The chain links TRBV11-2 to TRBJ1-3; tentative D call: TRBD1 (5 bases). Germline values: CDR1 SGHAT, CDR2 FQNNGV. V gave up 0 bases and J gave up 2 bases, with 11 bases separating them. CDR3 size: 16 residues.

The chain uses TRBV7-8 and TRBJ1-1; D is unclear. CDR1 and CDR2 (germline): SGHVS, FQNEAQ. Trimming stripped 3 bases from V and 5 bases from J, with 7 bases between. The CDR3 extends over 12 amino acids. CDR3 nucleotide sequence: TGTGCCAGCAGCTTCGGGAGGACTGAAGCTTTCTTT. Its protein product is CASSFGRTEAFF. The entire variable domain, with the rest obtained from reference TRBV7-8 and TRBJ1-1, is as follows: GAGVSQSPRYKVAKRGQDVALRCDPISGHVSLFWYQQALGQGPEFLTYFQNEAQLDKSGLPSDRFFAERPEGSVSTLKIQRTQQEDSAVYLCASSFGRTEAFFGQGTRLTVV.

This chain links TRBV29-1 with TRBJ1-4; D might be TRBD1 (5 bases). The CDR3 runs to 14 residues. The germline gives CDR1 SQVTM, CDR2 ANQGSEA. V was clipped by 5 bases and J by 8 bases, with 18 bases between them. The CDR3 sequence: CSVLDWGGEEKLFF. The CDR3 region has the DNA TGCAGCGTTCTCGACTGGGGCGGGGAAGAAAAACTGTTTTTT.

This clone has a handful of counts. The gene calls are TRBV19 and TRBJ2-2; 11 bases are shared with TRBD2. The CDR3 loop spans 19 amino acids. Germline lookup yields CDR1 LNHDA and CDR2 SQIVND (reference sequence). V shed 7 bases and J 6 bases; nucleotides not matched to a gene: 19. The CDR3 is CASMILQGLAATGAGELFF. CDR3 DNA: TGTGCCAGTATGATTTTGCAGGGACTAGCGGCTACGGGGGCCGGGGAGCTGTTTTTT.

J is TRBJ1-2 and V is TRBV4-1, with D unclear. V was cut by 0 bases and J by 4 bases, with 9 bases left in between. The CDR3 length is 14 residues. Looked up from germline, CDR1 is MGHRA and CDR2 is YSYEKL. This CDR3 is CASSQDHLLYGYTF. The CDR3 bases are TGCGCCAGCAGCCAAGATCACTTGCTCTATGGCTACACCTTC.

The V gene is TRBV27, the J gene TRBJ1-2, with 7 bases aligning to TRBD1. CDR3 size: 15 residues. Germline V CDR1 and CDR2: MNHEY, SMNVEV (reference sequence). J gave up 3 bases and V 8 bases, and 12 bases lay outside the gene matches. The chain's CDR3 is CASWPGRGVYYGYTF. The CDR3 nucleotides read TGTGCCAGCTGGCCAGGCAGGGGGGTTTACTATGGCTACACCTTC.

This chain uses TRBV19 with TRBJ2-5; tentative D call: TRBD2 (6 bases). The CDR3 runs to 18 residues. The V and J ends lost 4 bases and 1 base respectively, with 22 bases between them. Germline lookup yields CDR1 LNHDA and CDR2 SQIVND (reference sequence). CDR3 nucleotide sequence: TGTGCCAGTAGTAGTAACTCCGGGGGTACAAGCCGCCAAGAGACCCAGTACTTC. Translating gives CASSSNSGGTSRQETQYF.

The rearrangement links TRBV27 to TRBJ1-2; a possible D gene is TRBD1 (6 bases). This CDR3 is built from 16 residues. Between the trimmed V and J ends, which lost 5 bases and 0 bases, there was a span of 16 bases. Germline V gives CDR1 MNHEY, CDR2 SMNVEV (reference sequence). The CDR3 is CASSATNRVANYGYTF. CDR3 DNA: TGTGCCAGCAGTGCCACAAACAGGGTTGCTAACTATGGCTACACCTTC.

Turning to this clone: One junction end does not reproduce the germline sequence, and a read error may be involved. This chain joins TRBV5-1 and TRBJ2-1; 14 bases are a match to TRBD2. In germline, CDR1 is SGHRS, CDR2 YFSETQ. This CDR3 contains 19 residues. This CDR3 reads CASSAAGTSGSFSYNEQFF. CDR3 DNA sequence: TGTGCCAGCAGCGCCGCCGGGACTAGCGGGAGTTTTTCCTACAATGAGCAGTTCTTC.

The chain links TRBV11-2 to TRBJ1-2; a possible D gene is TRBD1 (5 bases). The CDR3 runs to 13 residues. V was clipped by 8 bases and J by 4 bases, with 14 bases between them. Per germline, CDR1 SGHAT and CDR2 FQNNGV. The CDR3 bases are TGTGCCAGCGGGGCTGTTGTTGGCTATGGCTACACCTTC. Protein: CASGAVVGYGYTF.

This clone was counted once. V is TRBV5-1 and J is TRBJ2-1; 13 nucleotides match TRBD2. Germline CDR1 reads SGHRS; CDR2 reads YFSETQ. CDR3 length equals 16 residues. V was pared by 3 bases and J by 5 bases, with 5 bases of the junction left unmatched. The CDR3, as DNA: TGCGCCAGCAGCTCAAGAGGACTAGCGGGGGACAATGAGCAGTTCTTC. Translated, it gives CASSSRGLAGDNEQFF.

The rearrangement links TRBV29-1 to TRBJ2-3; no firm D call. Trimming cost V 7 bases and J 0 bases, with 11 bases left between them. CDR1 SQVTM and CDR2 ANQGSEA come from the germline V gene. The CDR3 covers 13 residues. CDR3 sequence reads: CSGITDSTDTQYF. The CDR3 bases are TGCAGCGGGATTACAGATAGCACAGATACGCAGTATTTT.

The V call is TRBV29-1, the J call TRBJ2-1; maybe TRBD2 (7 bases). The ends were cut back, 5 bases at V and 8 bases at J, with 19 bases in the middle. The CDR3 length is 14 residues. CDR1 is SQVTM and CDR2 is ANQGSEA in the germline V gene. The CDR3 DNA reads as TGCAGCGTTTCCAGGGCAGGGGAGGGGCATGAGCAGTTCTTC. It encodes CSVSRAGEGHEQFF.

The chain is built from TRBV2 and TRBJ1-5; 8 bases fit TRBD1. Per the germline V gene, CDR1 is SNHLY and CDR2 is FYNNEI. This CDR3 has 16 residues. V was pared by 11 bases and J by 0 bases, with 12 bases of the junction left unmatched. CDR3 coding DNA: TGTGCCTCAACCGGCCAGGGGGCTTATAGCAATCAGCCCCAGCATTTT. Its translation is CASTGQGAYSNQPQHF.

The CDR3 DNA is TGTGCCAGCAGCTTGAGCGGGAGGGCCGACAATGAGCAGTTCTTC. Protein product: CASSLSGRADNEQFF. The chain employs TRBV11-2 and TRBJ2-1; TRBD2 matches 10 bases. CDR3 length: 15 amino acids. Germline values: CDR1 SGHAT, CDR2 FQNNGV. Trimming took 3 bases from V and 5 from J; bases not matched to a gene: 4.

The chain uses TRBV10-1 and TRBJ2-2, with D possibly TRBD1 on 5 matching bases. The V gene's germline CDR1 is WNHNN and CDR2 SYGVQD (reference sequence). CDR3 length: 17 residues. V gave up 7 bases and J gave up 4 bases, with 22 bases separating them. Here the CDR3 reads CASMGVLGQQSTGELFF. CDR3 coding DNA: TGCGCCAGCATGGGTGTTTTGGGGCAGCAGTCCACCGGGGAGCTGTTTTTT.

V gene TRBV24-1 combines with J gene TRBJ2-1; D perhaps matches TRBD1 (6 bases). The V gene lost 1 base and the J gene lost 1 base, with 7 bases spanning the gap. In germline, CDR1 is KGHDR, CDR2 SFDVKD. CDR3 size: 15 residues. The CDR3 here is CATSDFQGSYNEQFF. DNA for the CDR3: TGTGCCACCAGTGATTTCCAGGGGTCCTACAATGAGCAGTTCTTC.

The CDR3: CASSLEGTSFGDTQYF. Written as DNA, the CDR3 is TGTGCCAGCAGCTTAGAGGGGACATCTTTTGGAGATACGCAGTATTTT. The chain links TRBV11-1 to TRBJ2-3, with D perhaps TRBD1 (6 bases). V shed 1 base and J shed 5 bases, with 16 bases lying between them. CDR1 SGHAT and CDR2 FQDESV come from the germline V gene (reference sequence). The CDR3 length is 16 residues.

There are a few counts of this clone. The V gene is TRBV11-3, the J gene TRBJ2-2; TRBD2 is a possible D gene (5 bases). Germline-derived CDR1 and CDR2 are SGHNT and YENEEA. V lost 4 bases and J lost 6, with 9 bases in between. The CDR3 spans 13 residues. CDR3 sequence reads: CASSSSLSGELFF. The CDR3 bases are TGTGCCAGCAGCTCTAGCCTTTCCGGGGAGCTGTTTTTT.

The V and J genes are TRBV2 and TRBJ1-2; possibly TRBD1 for D (6 bases). The V end was cut by 6 bases, the J end by 4 bases, with 15 bases between. There are 14 residues in the CDR3. Germline lookup yields CDR1 SNHLY and CDR2 FYNNEI. CDR3 in DNA: TGTGCCAGCAGGAGGGGGGGGACCGGCTATGGCTACACCTTC. Translated, it gives CASRRGGTGYGYTF.

The chain carries TRBV19 and TRBJ1-5; unclear D gene. Germline-derived CDR1 and CDR2 are LNHDA and SQIVND (reference sequence). This CDR3 spans 10 amino acids. V lost 2 bases and J lost 10, with 3 bases in between. The CDR3 DNA reads as TGTGCCAGTAGTATAAGCCCCCAGCATTTT. Its protein is CASSISPQHF.

V usage is TRBV5-1 and J usage is TRBJ1-5, with D possibly TRBD1 on 5 matching bases. Germline-derived CDR1 and CDR2 are SGHRS and YFSETQ. This CDR3 is 15 amino acids long. V lost 4 bases to trimming and J lost 9 bases, with 20 bases between them. CDR3 in amino acids: CASSPSSGGGGPQHF. The CDR3 DNA sequence: TGCGCCAGCAGCCCATCCAGCGGGGGTGGTGGGCCCCAGCATTTT.